This T cell receptor (beta chain) was observed in a study of cytomegalovirus exposure and HLA in healthy donors. Findings and caveats of the study: Accurate prediction of most subjects' HLA-A and HLA-B alleles from TCR beta sequences was reported. In an earlier analysis, about 87% or about 30%: the productive usage of most TCR beta V segments. The listing of about 150 TCR beta chains classed them as cytomegalovirus-associated. In a later analysis, parvovirus B19, influenza, CMV and Epstein-Barr virus appeared linked to several top co-occurrence clusters.

To note about this clone: Its antigen is not identified.

A multiplex PCR was run with 60 Vbeta primers and 13 Jbeta primers. Assay: immunoSEQ multiplex PCR; the TCRdb copy retains only in-frame clones and omits some. The table includes about 220,000 clones, more than 65% detected once. Trimming at V came to 8 bases and at J to 6 bases, leaving 7 bases not matched to a gene. This CDR3 contains 14 residues. Looked up from germline, CDR1 is SNHLY and CDR2 is FYNNEI. The chain uses TRBV2 and TRBJ1-1; 12 nucleotides line up with TRBD1. Sample: PBMCs. The sequence was obtained from a man aged 18-30 years in good health and CMV-seronegative. CDR3 nucleotide sequence: TGTGCCAGCCGTCCGGGACAGGGGGCCTCTGAAGCTTTCTTT. It yields the protein CASRPGQGASEAFF. Combining the CDR3 with reference TRBV2 and TRBJ1-1 gives the whole variable domain EPEVTQTPSHQVTQMGQEVILRCVPISNHLYFYWYRQILGQKVEFLVSFYNNEISEKSEIFDDQFSVERPDGSNFTLKIRSTKLEDSAMYFCASRPGQGASEAFFGQGTRLTVV.